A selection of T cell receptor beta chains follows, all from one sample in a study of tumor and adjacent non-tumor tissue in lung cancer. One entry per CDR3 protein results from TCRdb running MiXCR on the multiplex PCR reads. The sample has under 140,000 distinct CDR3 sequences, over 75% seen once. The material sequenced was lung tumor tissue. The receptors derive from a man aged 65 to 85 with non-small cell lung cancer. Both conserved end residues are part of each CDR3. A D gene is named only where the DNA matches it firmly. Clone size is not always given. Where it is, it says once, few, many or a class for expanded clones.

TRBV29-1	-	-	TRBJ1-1	CSVGWEGYIEALF	TGCAGCGTTGGCTGGGAAGGGTACATTGAAGCTTTATTT
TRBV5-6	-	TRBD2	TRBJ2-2	CASSFLSGKLFF	TGTGCCAGCAGCTTCCTTAGCGGGAAGCTGTTTTTT
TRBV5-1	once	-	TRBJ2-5	CASSFEGQETQHF	TGCGCCAGCAGCTTCGAGGGGCAAGAGACTCAGCACTTC
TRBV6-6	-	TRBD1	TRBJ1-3	CASSILEQGGNTIYF	TGTGCCAGCAGCATCTTGGAGCAGGGGGGAAACACCATATATTTC
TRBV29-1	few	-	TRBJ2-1	CSAKLILTDYNEQFF	TGCAGCGCCAAGCTAATCCTGACGGATTACAATGAGCAGTTCTTC
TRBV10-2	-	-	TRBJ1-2	CGSSESGEIYGYTF	TGCGGCAGCAGTGAGTCAGGCGAAATATATGGCTACACCTTC
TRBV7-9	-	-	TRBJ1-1	CVSSLAGDTEAFF	TGTGTCAGCAGCTTAGCTGGGGACACTGAAGCTTTCTTT
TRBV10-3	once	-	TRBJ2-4	CAISEGQGDKNIQYF	TGTGCCATCAGTGAAGGTCAGGGAGACAAAAACATTCAGTACTTC
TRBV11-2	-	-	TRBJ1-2	CANSLATEYGYTF	TGTGCCAACAGTTTAGCTACAGAATATGGCTACACCTTC
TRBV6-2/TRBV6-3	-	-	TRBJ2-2	CVSYLGQGKTGELFF	TGTGTCAGTTACCTGGGGCAGGGAAAGACCGGGGAGCTGTTTTTT
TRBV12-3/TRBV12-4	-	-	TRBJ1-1	CASINSVTEMVAEAFF	TGTGCCAGCATAAACAGCGTGACAGAGATGGTTGCTGAAGCTTTCTTT
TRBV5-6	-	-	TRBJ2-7	CASNLGTDYYEQYF	TGTGCCAGCAACTTAGGGACGGATTATTACGAGCAGTACTTC
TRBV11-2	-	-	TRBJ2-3	CARSLSPGSNTQFF	TGTGCCAGAAGCCTAAGCCCAGGGTCAAATACACAGTTTTTT
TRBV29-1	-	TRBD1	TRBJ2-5	CSVETGGESQYF	TGCAGCGTTGAGACAGGGGGAGAGAGCCAGTATTTC
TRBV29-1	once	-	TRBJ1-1	CSVVELGGMNTVAFF	TGCAGCGTTGTTGAATTAGGGGGGATGAACACTGTAGCCTTCTTT
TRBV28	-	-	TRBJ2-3	CASSLLAGRRTDTQYF	TGTGCCAGCAGTTTATTGGCGGGGAGGCGCACAGATACGCAGTATTTT
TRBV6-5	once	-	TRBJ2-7	CATSYVGYSYEQYF	TGCGCCACCAGTTATGTTGGCTACAGCTACGAGCAGTACTTC
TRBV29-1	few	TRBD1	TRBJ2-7	CSVLTGPEQYF	TGTAGCGTCCTGACAGGGCCCGAGCAGTACTTC
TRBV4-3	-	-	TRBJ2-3	CSSSQETRADTQYF	TGCAGCAGCAGCCAAGAGACTAGAGCAGATACGCAGTATTTT
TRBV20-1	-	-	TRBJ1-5	CCASYDSNNQPQHF	TGCTGTGCTAGCTATGACAGCAATAATCAGCCCCAGCATTTT
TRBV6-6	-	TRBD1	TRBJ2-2	CASSYTRRDSNTGELFF	TGTGCCAGCAGTTACACGCGCAGGGACAGCAACACCGGGGAACTGTTTTTT
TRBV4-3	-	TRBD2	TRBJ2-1	CASSQDPAGAEYNEKFF	TGCGCCAGCAGCCAGGACCCAGCGGGAGCCGAATACAATGAGAAGTTCTTC
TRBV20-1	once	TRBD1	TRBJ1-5	CNARDNGGGGQPQHF	TGCAATGCTAGAGATAATGGAGGGGGCGGTCAGCCCCAGCATTTT
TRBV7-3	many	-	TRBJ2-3	CASKKTGSGADTQYF	TGTGCCAGCAAAAAAACAGGTAGCGGAGCAGATACGCAGTATTTT
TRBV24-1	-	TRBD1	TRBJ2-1	CAICGRGRVNEQFF	TGTGCCATCTGTGGCAGGGGGCGGGTCAATGAGCAGTTCTTC
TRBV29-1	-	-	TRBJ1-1	CSVGWRGYTEAFF	TGCAGCGTTGGCTGGAGAGGGTACACTGAAGCTTTCTTT
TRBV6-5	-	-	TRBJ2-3	CASSYSMGPETDTQYF	TGTGCCAGCAGTTATTCGATGGGGCCGGAAACAGATACGCAGTATTTT
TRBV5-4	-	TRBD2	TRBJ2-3	CASSLGPAGVTDTQYF	TGTGCCAGCAGTTTGGGTCCAGCGGGAGTTACAGATACGCAGTATTTT
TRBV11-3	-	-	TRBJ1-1	CANSHRVYKALF	TGTGCCAACAGCCACAGGGTGTATAAAGCTTTATTT
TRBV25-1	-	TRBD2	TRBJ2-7	CASSGFGLASYEQCF	TGTGCCAGCAGTGGGTTTGGACTAGCCTCCTATGAGCAGTGCTTC
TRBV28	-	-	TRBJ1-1	CASSLWPSYYTEVFF	TGTGCCAGCAGCTTATGGCCCAGTTACTACACTGAAGTTTTCTTT
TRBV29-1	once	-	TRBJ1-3	CNVESVSRNTIYF	TGCAACGTTGAAAGCGTCTCTAGAAACACCATATATTTT
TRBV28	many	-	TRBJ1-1	CASRTPGKNTEAFF	TGTGCCAGCAGGACACCTGGGAAGAACACTGAAGCTTTCTTT
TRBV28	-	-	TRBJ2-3	CDSSFLAGTDTQYF	TGTGACAGCAGTTTTTTAGCTGGCACAGATACGCAATATTTT
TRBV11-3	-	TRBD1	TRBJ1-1	CASSVRDRTLNTEAFF	TGTGCCAGCAGCGTCCGGGACAGAACCCTAAACACTGAAGCCTTCTTT
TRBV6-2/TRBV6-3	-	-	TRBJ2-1	CSSNIGGYIEQFF	TGTTCCAGCAACATAGGCGGTTACATTGAGCAGTTCTTC
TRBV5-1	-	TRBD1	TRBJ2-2	CASSPGTGILTGKLFF	TGCGCCAGCAGCCCCGGGACAGGGATCTTGACCGGGAAGCTGTTTTTT
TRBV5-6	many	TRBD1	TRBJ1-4	CASSRDRGFEKLFF	TGTGCCAGCAGCCGGGACAGGGGATTCGAAAAACTGTTTTTT
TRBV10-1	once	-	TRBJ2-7	CASSESGVCEQYF	TGCGCCAGCAGTGAATCGGGGGTCTGCGAGCAGTATTTC
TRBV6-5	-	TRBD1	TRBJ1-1	CASWTGTGLATEAFF	TGTGCCAGCTGGACAGGGACAGGGTTGGCCACTGAAGCTTTCTTT
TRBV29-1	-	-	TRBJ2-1	CSVAGLPYNGQFF	TGCAGCGTTGCGGGACTCCCCTACAATGGGCAGTTCTTC
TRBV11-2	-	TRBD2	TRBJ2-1	CGSSLRGWTSQSF	TGTGGCAGCAGCTTACGAGGATGGACTAGCCAGTCCTTC
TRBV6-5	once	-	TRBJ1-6	CVSSYSDGKDLPLHF	TGTGTCAGCAGTTATTCCGACGGTAAAGATTTACCCCTCCACTTT
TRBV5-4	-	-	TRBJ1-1	CASSFERGSTETFF	TGTGCCAGCAGCTTCGAAAGGGGATCGACTGAAACTTTCTTT
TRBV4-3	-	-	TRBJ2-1	CTSSQDLEAGNEQFF	TGCACCAGCAGCCAAGATTTAGAGGCTGGGAATGAGCAGTTCTTC
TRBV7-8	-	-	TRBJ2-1	CASRKWSGSYNEHFF	TGTGCAAGCAGAAAATGGTCCGGGTCCTACAATGAGCATTTCTTC
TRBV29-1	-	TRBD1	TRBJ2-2	CIADVAGGTGELFF	TGCATCGCTGACGTAGCAGGGGGCACAGGGGAGCTGTTTTTT
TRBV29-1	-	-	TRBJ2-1	CSVEDLGVRKQFF	TGCAGCGTTGAAGATCTGGGGGTCCGTAAGCAGTTCTTC
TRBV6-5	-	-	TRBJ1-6	CPSSYSDGKGSPLHF	TGTCCCAGCAGTTATTCCGACGGTAAAGGTTCACCCCTCCACTTT
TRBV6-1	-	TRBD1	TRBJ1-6	CASSEEGQRYSPLHF	TGTGCCAGCAGTGAGGAGGGACAGCGTTATTCACCCCTCCACTTT
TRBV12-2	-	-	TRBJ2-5	CVSRLMGPGQGANQETQYF	TGTGTATCTCGCTTAATGGGCCCGGGACAGGGGGCGAACCAAGAGACCCAGTACTTC
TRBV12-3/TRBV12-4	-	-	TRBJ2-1	CAISFGKGSEQFF	TGTGCCATCAGTTTCGGCAAGGGGAGTGAGCAGTTCTTC
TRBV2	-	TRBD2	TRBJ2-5	CASTSGWGLETQYF	TGTGCCAGCACTAGCGGCTGGGGTCTGGAGACCCAGTACTTC
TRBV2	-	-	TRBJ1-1	CASIGVAGKSEAFF	TGTGCCAGCATCGGAGTGGCAGGGAAGTCTGAAGCTTTCTTT
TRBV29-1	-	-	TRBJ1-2	CSAEGGKANYGYTF	TGTAGCGCTGAGGGAGGGAAGGCTAACTATGGCTACACCTTC